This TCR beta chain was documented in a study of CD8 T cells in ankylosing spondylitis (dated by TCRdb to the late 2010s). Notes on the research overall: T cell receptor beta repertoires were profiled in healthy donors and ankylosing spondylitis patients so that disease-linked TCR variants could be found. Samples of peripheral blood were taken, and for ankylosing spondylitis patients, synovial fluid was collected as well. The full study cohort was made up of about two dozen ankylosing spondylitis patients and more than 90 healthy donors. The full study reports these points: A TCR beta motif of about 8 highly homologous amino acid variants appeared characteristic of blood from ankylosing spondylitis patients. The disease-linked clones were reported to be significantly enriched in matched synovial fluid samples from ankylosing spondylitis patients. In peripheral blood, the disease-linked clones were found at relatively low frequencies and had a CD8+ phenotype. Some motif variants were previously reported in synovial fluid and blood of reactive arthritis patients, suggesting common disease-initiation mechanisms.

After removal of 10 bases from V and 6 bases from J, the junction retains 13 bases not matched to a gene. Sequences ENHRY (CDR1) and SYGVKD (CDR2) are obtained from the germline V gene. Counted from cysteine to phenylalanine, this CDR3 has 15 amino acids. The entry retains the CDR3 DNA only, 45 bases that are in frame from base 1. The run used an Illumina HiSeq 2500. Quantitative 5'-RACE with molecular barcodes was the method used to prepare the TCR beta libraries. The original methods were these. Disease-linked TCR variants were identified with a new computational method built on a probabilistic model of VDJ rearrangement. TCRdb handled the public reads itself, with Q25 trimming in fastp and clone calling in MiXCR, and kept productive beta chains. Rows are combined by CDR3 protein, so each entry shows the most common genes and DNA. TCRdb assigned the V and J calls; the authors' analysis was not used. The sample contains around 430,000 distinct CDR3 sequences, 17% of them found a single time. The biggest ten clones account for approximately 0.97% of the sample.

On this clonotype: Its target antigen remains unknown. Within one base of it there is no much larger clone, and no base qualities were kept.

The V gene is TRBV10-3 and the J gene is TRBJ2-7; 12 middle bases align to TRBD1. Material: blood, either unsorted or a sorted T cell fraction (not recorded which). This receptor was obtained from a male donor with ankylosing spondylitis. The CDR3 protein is CATSNSGQGAIEQYF. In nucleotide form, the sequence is TGTGCCACCTCCAATTCGGGACAGGGGGCCATCGAGCAGTACTTC.